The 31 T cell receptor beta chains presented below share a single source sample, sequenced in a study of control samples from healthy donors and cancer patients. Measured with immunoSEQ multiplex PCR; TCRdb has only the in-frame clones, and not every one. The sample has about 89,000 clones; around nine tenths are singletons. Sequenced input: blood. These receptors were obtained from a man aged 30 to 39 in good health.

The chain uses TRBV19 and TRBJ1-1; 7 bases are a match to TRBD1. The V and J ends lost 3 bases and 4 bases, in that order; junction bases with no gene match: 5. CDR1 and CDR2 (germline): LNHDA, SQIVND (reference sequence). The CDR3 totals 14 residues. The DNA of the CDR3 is TGTGCCAGTAGTATTGTTCAGGGGGGCACTGAAGCTTTCTTT. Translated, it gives CASSIVQGGTEAFF.

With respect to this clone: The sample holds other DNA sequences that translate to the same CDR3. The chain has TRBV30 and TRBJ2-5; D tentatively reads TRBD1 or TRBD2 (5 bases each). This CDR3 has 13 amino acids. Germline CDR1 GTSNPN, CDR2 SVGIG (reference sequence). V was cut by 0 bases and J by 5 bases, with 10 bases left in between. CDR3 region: CAWSVWGGETQYF. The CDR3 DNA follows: TGTGCCTGGAGTGTATGGGGCGGGGAGACCCAGTACTTC. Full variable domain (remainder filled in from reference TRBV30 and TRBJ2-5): SQTIHQWPATLVQPVGSPLSLECTVEGTSNPNLYWYRQAAGRGLQLLFYSVGIGQISSEVPQNLSASRPQDRQFILSSKKLLLSDSGFYLCAWSVWGGETQYFGPGTRLLVL.

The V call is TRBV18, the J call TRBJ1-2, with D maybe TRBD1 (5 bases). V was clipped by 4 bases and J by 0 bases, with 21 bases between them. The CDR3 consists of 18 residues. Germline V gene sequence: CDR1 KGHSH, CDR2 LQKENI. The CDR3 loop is CASSLGGTVLSTNYGYTF. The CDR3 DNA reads TGTGCCAGCTCACTAGGCGGGACGGTCCTCTCAACTAACTATGGCTACACCTTC. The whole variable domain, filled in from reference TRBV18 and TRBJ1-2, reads NAGVMQNPRHLVRRRGQEARLRCSPMKGHSHVYWYRQLPEEGLKFMVYLQKENIIDESGMPKERFSAEFPKEGPSILRIQQVVRGDSAAYFCASSLGGTVLSTNYGYTFGSGTRLTVV.

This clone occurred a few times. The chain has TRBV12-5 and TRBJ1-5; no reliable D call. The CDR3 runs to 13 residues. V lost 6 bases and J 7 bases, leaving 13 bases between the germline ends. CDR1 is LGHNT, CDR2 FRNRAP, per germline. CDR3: CASGLTLPQPQHF. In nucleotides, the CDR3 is TGTGCTAGTGGCCTTACCCTACCCCAGCCCCAGCATTTT.

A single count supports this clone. The CDR3 bases are TGCGCCAGCAGCCCGACTAGCGGGGGGGCGGGGACGCAGTATTTT. Protein sequence: CASSPTSGGAGTQYF. The chain couples TRBV5-1 to TRBJ2-3; 14 positions agree with TRBD2. With 4 bases clipped from V and 9 bases from J, the junction kept 7 bases outside the gene matches. Germline V gene sequence: CDR1 SGHRS, CDR2 YFSETQ. This CDR3 has 15 amino acids.

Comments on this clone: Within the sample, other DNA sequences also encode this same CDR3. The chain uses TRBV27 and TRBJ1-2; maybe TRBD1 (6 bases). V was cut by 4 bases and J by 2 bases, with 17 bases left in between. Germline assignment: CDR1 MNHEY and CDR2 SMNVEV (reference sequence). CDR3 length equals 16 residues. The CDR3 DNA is TGTGCCAGCAGTTCCGGGACACGGGGCACGAACTATGGCTACACCTTC. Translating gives CASSSGTRGTNYGYTF.

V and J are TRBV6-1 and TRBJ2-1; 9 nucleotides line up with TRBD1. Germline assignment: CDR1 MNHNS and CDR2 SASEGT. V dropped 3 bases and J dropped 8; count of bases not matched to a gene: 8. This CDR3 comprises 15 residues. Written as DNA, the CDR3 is TGTGCCAGCAGTGAGTTTGGGGACAGGGCGGATGAGCAGTTCTTC. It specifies CASSEFGDRADEQFF.

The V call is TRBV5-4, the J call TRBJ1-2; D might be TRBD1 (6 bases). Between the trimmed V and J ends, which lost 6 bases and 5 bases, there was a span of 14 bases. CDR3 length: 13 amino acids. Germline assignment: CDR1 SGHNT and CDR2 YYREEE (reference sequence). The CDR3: CASTRKGEYGYTF. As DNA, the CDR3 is TGTGCCAGCACTCGGAAGGGGGAATATGGCTACACCTTC.

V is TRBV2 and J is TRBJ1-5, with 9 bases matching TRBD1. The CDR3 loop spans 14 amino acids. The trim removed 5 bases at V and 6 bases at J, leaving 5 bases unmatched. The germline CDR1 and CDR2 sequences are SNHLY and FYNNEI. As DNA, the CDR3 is TGTGCCAGCAGTAACAGGGGGCAAGGTCAGCCCCAGCATTTT. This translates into CASSNRGQGQPQHF.

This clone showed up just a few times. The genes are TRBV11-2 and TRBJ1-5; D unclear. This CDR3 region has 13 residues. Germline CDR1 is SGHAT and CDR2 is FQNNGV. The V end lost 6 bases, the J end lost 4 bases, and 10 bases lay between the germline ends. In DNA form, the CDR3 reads TGTGCCAGCAGACGTACGGTAAATCAGCCCCAGCATTTT. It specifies CASRRTVNQPQHF.

DNA for the CDR3: TGTGCCAGCAGCCTGGGACAGGGGATGAACACTGAAGCTTTCTTT. Translated: CASSLGQGMNTEAFF. The chain has TRBV5-4 and TRBJ1-1; 10 nucleotides match TRBD1. J lost 0 bases, V lost 4 bases, and 3 bases had no gene match. CDR3 length: 15 amino acids. The V gene's germline CDR1 is SGHNT and CDR2 YYREEE (reference sequence).

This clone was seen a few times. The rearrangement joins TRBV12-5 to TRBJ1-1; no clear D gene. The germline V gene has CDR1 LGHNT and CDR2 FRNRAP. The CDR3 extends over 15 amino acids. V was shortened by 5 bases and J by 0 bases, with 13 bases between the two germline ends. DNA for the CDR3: TGTGCTAGTGGTCCCCCGCGGGGTATGAACACTGAAGCTTTCTTT. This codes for CASGPPRGMNTEAFF.

In DNA form, the CDR3 reads TGTGCCAGCAGCTTAGCGCCAGAAGGGGCGGATGGCTACACCTTC. Protein product: CASSLAPEGADGYTF. The chain uses TRBV7-2 and TRBJ1-2; a weak D match, TRBD1 (5 bases). The V end lost 0 bases, the J end lost 6 bases, and 14 bases lay between the germline ends. This CDR3 is 15 amino acids long. The V gene's germline CDR1 is SGHTA and CDR2 FQGNSA. Combining the CDR3 with reference TRBV7-2 and TRBJ1-2 gives the whole variable domain GAGVSQSPSNKVTEKGKDVELRCDPISGHTALYWYRQSLGQGLEFLIYFQGNSAPDKSGLPSDRFSAERTGGSVSTLTIQRTQQEDSAVYLCASSLAPEGADGYTFGSGTRLTVV.

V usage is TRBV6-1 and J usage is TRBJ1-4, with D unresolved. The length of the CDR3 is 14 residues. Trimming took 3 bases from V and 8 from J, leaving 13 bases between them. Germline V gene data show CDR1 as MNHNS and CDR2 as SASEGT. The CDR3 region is CASSDGGLGEKLFF. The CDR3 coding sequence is TGTGCCAGCAGTGACGGAGGACTGGGAGAAAAACTGTTTTTT.

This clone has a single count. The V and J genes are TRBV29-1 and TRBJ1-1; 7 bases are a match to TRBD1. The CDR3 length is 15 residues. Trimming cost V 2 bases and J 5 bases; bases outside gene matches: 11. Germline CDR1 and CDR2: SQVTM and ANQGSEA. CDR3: CSVEREERGRTEAFF. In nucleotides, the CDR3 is TGCAGCGTTGAACGGGAAGAAAGGGGGCGAACTGAAGCTTTCTTT.

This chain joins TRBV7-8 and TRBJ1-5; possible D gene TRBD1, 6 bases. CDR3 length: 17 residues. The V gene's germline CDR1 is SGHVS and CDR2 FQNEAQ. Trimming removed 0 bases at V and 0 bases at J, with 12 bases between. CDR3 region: CASSLATGSISNQPQHF. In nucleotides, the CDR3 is TGTGCCAGCAGCTTAGCAACAGGGAGTATTAGCAATCAGCCCCAGCATTTT.

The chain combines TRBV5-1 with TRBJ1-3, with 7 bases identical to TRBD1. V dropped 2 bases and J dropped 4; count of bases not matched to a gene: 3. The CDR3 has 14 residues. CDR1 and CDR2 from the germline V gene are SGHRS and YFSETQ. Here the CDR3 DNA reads TGCGCCAGCAGCTTACAGGGGCTAGGAAACACCATATATTTT. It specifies CASSLQGLGNTIYF. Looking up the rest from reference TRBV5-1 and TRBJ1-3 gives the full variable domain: KAGVTQTPRYLIKTRGQQVTLSCSPISGHRSVSWYQQTPGQGLQFLFEYFSETQRNKGNFPGRFSGRQFSNSRSEMNVSTLELGDSALYLCASSLQGLGNTIYFGEGSWLTVV.

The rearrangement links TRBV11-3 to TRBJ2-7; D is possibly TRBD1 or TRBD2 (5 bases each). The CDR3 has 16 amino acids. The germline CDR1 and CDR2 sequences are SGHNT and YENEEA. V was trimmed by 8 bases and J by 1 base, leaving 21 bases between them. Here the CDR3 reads CASLLSERGPSYEQYV. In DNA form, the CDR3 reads TGTGCCAGCCTCCTGAGTGAGAGGGGACCGTCCTACGAGCAGTACGTC.

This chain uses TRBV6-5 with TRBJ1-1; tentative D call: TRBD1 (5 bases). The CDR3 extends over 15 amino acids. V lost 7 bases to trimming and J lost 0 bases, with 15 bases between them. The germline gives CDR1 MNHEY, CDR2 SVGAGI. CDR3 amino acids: CASKRGSFLNTEAFF. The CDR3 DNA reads TGTGCCAGCAAAAGGGGCAGCTTCCTGAACACTGAAGCTTTCTTT.

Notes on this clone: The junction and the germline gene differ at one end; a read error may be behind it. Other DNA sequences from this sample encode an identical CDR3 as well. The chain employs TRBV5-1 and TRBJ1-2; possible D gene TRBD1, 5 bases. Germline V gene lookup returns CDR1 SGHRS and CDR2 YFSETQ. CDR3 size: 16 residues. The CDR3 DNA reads TGCGCCAGCAGCTTGGCGTCCGGGGGGGAAGTATATGGCTACACCTTT. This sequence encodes CASSLASGGEVYGYTF.

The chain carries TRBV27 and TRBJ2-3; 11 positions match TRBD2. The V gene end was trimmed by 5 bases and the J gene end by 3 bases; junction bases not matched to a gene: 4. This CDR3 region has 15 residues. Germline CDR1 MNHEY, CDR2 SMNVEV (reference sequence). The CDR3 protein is CASSAGTSGTDTQYF. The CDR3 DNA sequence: TGTGCCAGCAGTGCAGGGACTAGCGGAACAGATACGCAGTATTTT.

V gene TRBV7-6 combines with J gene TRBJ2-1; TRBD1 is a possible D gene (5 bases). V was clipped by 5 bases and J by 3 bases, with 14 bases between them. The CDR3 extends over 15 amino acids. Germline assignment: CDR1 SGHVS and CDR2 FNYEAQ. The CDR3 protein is CASSPRPQGYNEQFF. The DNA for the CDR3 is TGTGCCAGCAGCCCCCGCCCGCAGGGCTACAATGAGCAGTTCTTC.

The CDR3 loop reads CASSLGQGDGYTF. CDR3 DNA sequence: TGCGCCAGCAGCTTGGGCCAGGGAGATGGCTACACCTTC. The V and J genes are TRBV5-1 and TRBJ1-2; D is perhaps TRBD1 (5 bases). The germline gives CDR1 SGHRS, CDR2 YFSETQ. This CDR3 spans 13 amino acids. V lost 0 bases to trimming and J lost 6 bases, with 9 bases between them.

Here the CDR3 reads CASSEPPNQPQHF. The CDR3 nucleotides are TGTGCCAGCAGTGAACCCCCAAATCAGCCCCAGCATTTT. The chain employs TRBV6-1 and TRBJ1-5; the D is unclear. V gave up 2 bases and J gave up 4 bases, with 6 bases separating them. Germline V gene lookup returns CDR1 MNHNS and CDR2 SASEGT. This CDR3 is 13 amino acids long.

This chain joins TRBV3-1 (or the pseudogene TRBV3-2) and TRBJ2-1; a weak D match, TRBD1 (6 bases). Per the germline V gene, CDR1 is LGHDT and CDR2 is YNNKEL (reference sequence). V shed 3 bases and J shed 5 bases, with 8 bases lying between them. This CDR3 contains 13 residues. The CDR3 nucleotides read TGTGCCAGCAGCCAGGGGGCCCACAATGAGCAGTTCTTC. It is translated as CASSQGAHNEQFF.

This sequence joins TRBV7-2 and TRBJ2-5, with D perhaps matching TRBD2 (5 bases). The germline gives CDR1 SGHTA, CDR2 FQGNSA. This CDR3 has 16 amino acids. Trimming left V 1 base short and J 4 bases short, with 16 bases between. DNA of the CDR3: TGTGCCAGCAGCTTAGGAGGGAGCGCGGGTGGAGAGACCCAGTACTTC. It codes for CASSLGGSAGGETQYF.

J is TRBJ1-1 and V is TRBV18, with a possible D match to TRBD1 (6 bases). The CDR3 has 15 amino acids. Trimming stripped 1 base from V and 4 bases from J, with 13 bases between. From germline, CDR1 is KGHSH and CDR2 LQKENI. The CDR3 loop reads CASSPLQGSSTEAFF. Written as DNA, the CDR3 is TGTGCCAGCTCACCACTCCAGGGGTCGAGCACTGAAGCTTTCTTT.

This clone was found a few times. This CDR3 is CASRGTVVEKLFF. In nucleotides, the CDR3 is TGTGCCAGCAGGGGGACAGTGGTTGAAAAACTGTTTTTT. This chain links TRBV25-1 with TRBJ1-4, with 7 bases identical to TRBD1. The V gene end was trimmed by 6 bases and the J gene end by 7 bases; junction bases not matched to a gene: 5. The CDR3 totals 13 residues. The germline gives CDR1 MGHDK, CDR2 SYGVNS. Together with reference TRBV25-1 and TRBJ1-4, the CDR3 gives the full variable domain: EADIYQTPRYLVIGTGKKITLECSQTMGHDKMYWYQQDPGMELHLIHYSYGVNSTEKGDLSSESTVSRIRTEHFPLTLESARPSHTSQYLCASRGTVVEKLFFGSGTQLSVL.

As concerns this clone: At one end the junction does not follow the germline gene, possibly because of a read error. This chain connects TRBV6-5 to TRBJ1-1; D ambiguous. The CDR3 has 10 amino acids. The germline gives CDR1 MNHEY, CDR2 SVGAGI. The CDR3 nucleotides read TGTGCCAGCACTTACACTGAAGCTTTCTTT. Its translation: CASTYTEAFF.

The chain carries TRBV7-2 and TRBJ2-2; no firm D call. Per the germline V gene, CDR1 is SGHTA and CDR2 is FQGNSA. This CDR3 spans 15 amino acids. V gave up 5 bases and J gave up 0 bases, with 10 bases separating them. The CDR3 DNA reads TGTGCCAGCAGCGGGATGGGAACGAACACCGGGGAGCTGTTTTTT. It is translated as CASSGMGTNTGELFF. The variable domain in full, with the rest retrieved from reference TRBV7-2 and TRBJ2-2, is GAGVSQSPSNKVTEKGKDVELRCDPISGHTALYWYRQSLGQGLEFLIYFQGNSAPDKSGLPSDRFSAERTGGSVSTLTIQRTQQEDSAVYLCASSGMGTNTGELFFGEGSRLTVL.

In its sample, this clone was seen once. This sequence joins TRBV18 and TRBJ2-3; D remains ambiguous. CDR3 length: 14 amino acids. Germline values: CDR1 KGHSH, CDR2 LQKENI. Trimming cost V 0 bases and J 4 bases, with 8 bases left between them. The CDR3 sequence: CASSPPKIADTQYF. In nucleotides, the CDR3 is TGTGCCAGCTCACCACCGAAGATTGCAGATACGCAGTATTTT.